This T cell receptor (beta chain) derives from a study of preoperative IRX-2 immunotherapy in early breast cancer (dated by TCRdb to between 2018 and 2020). The label giving this sample's treatment or condition can be read as: preoperative locoregional IRX-2 cytokine immunotherapy. The samples were obtained from a phase Ib study that tested preoperative, locoregional IRX-2 cytokine immunotherapy designed to prime immune responses. Donors were patients with early-stage breast cancer who received IRX-2 before surgery. Comment on this clone: Its binding antigen is unknown. The sample holds no much larger clone one base away, and base qualities are not on file.

Including the terminal cysteine and phenylalanine, the CDR3 comprises 16 residues. The read is trimmed to its CDR3 DNA, 48 bases read in frame from base 1. Preparation of the library involved the immunoSEQ multiplex PCR assay. Not all clones reach the TCRdb copy of this immuneACCESS table, which keeps in-frame sequences only. Checked studies attribute under half of the gap to unresolved V genes and leave the rest unexplained. Counted in this sample were tens of thousands of clones; roughly 87% of them appeared once. The ten largest clones capture about 2.7% of the sample. The chain uses TRBV1 and TRBJ2-7; TRBD2, as called in the table, went unchecked against the DNA. TRBV1 is labeled a pseudogene. The sequence derives from a human donor with breast cancer. Sequencing used lymph node tissue, obtained from a patient treated with IRX-2 immunotherapy. The CDR3 region has the sequence CASSQSILPTGYEQYF. The sequence in DNA is TGCGCCAGCAGCCAATCAATTCTCCCAACGGGATACGAGCAGTACTTC.